This paragraph reports one T cell receptor (beta chain). Its antigen is not yet known. Within one base of it there is no much larger clone, and no base qualities were kept. V is pared back by 9 bases and J by 2 bases, with 16 bases lying between the germline termini. CDR3 length: 14 amino acids, cysteine to phenylalanine. Left in the record is the CDR3 DNA by itself, 42 bases read in frame from the first base. The germline V gene (reference sequence) supplies CDR1 LNHDA and CDR2 SQIVND. The approximately 41 donors, aged about 6 to 100 years, were systemically healthy Caucasian individuals from Russia. Ten milliliters of peripheral blood were drawn from each donor into EDTA-treated Vacutainer tubes. Ficoll-Paque density-gradient centrifugation was used to isolate PBMCs, with at least 6 million per sample. Trizol reagent was used to extract total RNA from PBMCs, with at least 5.5 micrograms per sample. For every donor, flow cytometry on a PBMC aliquot measured the percentage of naive CD45RAhigh/CD27high T cells.

The receptor library was made with 5' RACE. Sequenced using an Illumina HiSeq 2500. The second PCR ran for roughly 7 to 12 cycles and used a J-beta primer mix along with a sample-barcoded 5' primer. A unique molecular identifier was introduced onto each TCR beta cDNA molecule by a template-switch 5' adaptor carrying 12 random nucleotides. Each sample yielded at least 2.5 million CDR3-containing paired-end reads. The Mint cDNA synthesis kit, primed by a TRBC-specific oligonucleotide, was used to synthesize first-strand cDNA from all RNA. After uracil-DNA glycosylase treatment, a first 18-cycle PCR used universal primers M1SS and BC2_uni_R on all cDNA. The paper's data handling went like this. For normalization, 1 million high-quality reads were randomly selected from each sample, with every read carrying a distinct molecular identifier. Reads with shared molecular identifiers were discarded instead of being binned into consensus sequences. MiTCR, with a Q25 quality threshold and the strictest error-elimination algorithm, was used for CDR3 identification, clonotype clustering and error correction. Lower-bound total TCR beta diversity was estimated with a nonparametric unseen species model using Euler transformation. TCRdb redid the processing of the public reads, applying fastp at Q25 and MiXCR, and retained in-frame beta chains. CDR3 protein sequences are deduplicated, and each keeps its most common genes and DNA. The V and J calls reflect TCRdb's pipeline rather than the authors' work. This sample gives 550,000 to 650,000 distinct CDR3 sequences in total; roughly 31% of them show up just once. The ten top clones hold around 14% of the sample.

The record originates from a study of blood T cells in healthy people across ages (dated by TCRdb to about 2015). Describing the broader study: In model experiments, template switching captured roughly one uniquely barcoded TCR beta cDNA molecule for every two T cells. Age-related changes in TCR beta repertoire diversity were measured in the study by deep sequencing normalized with unique cDNA molecular identifiers. Two additional independent replicas of 1 million unique cDNA reads from the same blood draw were analyzed for two donors (one aged 18 to 29 and one aged 80 or older). To avoid experimental bias, donors of different ages were distributed randomly across sequencing lanes. The donors were split into four age groups: young (average about 15 years), middle-aged (roughly 39), aged (over 55) and long-lived (approximately 80). Overall results and qualifications from the work: Total diversity estimates from one million sequenced T cells were considered lower bounds and underestimates. Since profiling was done on bulk unsorted PBMCs, naive and antigen-experienced compartments could not be conclusively compared. There was a strong correlation between observed TCR beta diversity and the percentage of naive T cells measured by flow cytometry. Because the CMV infection status of the donors was unknown, age-related changes in expanded clonotypes may potentially have been confounded. The long-lived group showed more naive CD4+ T cells, fewer expanded clones and increased TCR diversity than the aged group, suggesting age selection. Observed TCR beta diversity per million T cells fell roughly linearly with age, and a significant reduction was already apparent by age approximately 41.

This TCR derives from an elderly woman in good health. The V and J genes are TRBV19 and TRBJ1-1; there is no confident call for the D gene. The sample consisted of blood. Read as DNA, the sequence is TGTGCCAGCTGCCCGAGGTCGGGAAACACTGAAGCTTTCTTT. Translated, this is CASCPRSGNTEAFF.